This T cell receptor beta chain was recovered during a study of beta chain features in type 1 diabetes. This CDR3 region has 15 residues. Losses at the gene ends were 7 bases for V and 5 bases for J; bases not matched to a gene: 10. CDR1 MNHEY and CDR2 SVGAGI come from the germline V gene. All of the isolated RNA was reverse transcribed, so expressed TCRB transcripts were sequenced. Libraries were prepared by immunoSEQ multiplex PCR; TCRdb keeps only in-frame clonotypes and omits some of them. Here the sample spans more than 60,000 clones, around 63% being singletons. Comments on this clone: Its antigen is currently unknown.

The study's findings and limits: Shorter TCRB CDR3s, moderately but significantly so, were found in Type 1 diabetes patients in all four CD4+ subsets. Although PCR might favor shorter templates, it would do so equally in patients and controls. The similarity of naive, central memory and Treg TCRB repertoires appeared greater among patients than among healthy donors. For TCRB rearrangement, an influence of HLA type remained unresolved here.

The J gene is TRBJ2-3, the V gene TRBV6-5, with 9 bases fitting TRBD1. This TCR came from a woman aged 18-30 years in good health. The sequencing input was Tregs from blood. CDR3 protein: CASKPGQGSGDTQYF. CDR3 DNA sequence: TGTGCCAGCAAACCGGGACAGGGTTCCGGAGATACGCAGTATTTT.